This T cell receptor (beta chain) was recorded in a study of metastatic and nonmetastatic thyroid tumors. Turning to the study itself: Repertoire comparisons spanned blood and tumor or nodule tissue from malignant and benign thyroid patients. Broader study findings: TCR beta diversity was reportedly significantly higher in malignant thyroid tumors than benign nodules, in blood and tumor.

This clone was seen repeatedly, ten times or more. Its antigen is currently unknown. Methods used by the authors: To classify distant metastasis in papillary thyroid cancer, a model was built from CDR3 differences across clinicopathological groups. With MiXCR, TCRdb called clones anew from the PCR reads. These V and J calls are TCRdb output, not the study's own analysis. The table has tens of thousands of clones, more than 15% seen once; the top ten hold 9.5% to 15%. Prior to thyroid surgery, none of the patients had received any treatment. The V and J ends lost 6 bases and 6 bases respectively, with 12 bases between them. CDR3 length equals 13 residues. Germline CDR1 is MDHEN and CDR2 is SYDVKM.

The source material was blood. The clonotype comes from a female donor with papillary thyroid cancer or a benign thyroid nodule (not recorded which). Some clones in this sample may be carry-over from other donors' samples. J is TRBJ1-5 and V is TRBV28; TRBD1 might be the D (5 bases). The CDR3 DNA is TGTGCCAGCAGGCCTGGGGGGGGTCAGCCCCAGCATTTT. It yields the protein CASRPGGGQPQHF.